One and the same sample provided the 19 T cell receptor beta chains below, sequenced in a study of T cell clones after liver transplantation (dated by TCRdb to 2018 to 2020). Library preparation employed the immunoSEQ multiplex PCR assay. TCRdb retrieved this table from immuneACCESS and kept in-frame rearrangements only. Not all clones are present; in checked studies, unresolved V genes account for under half, and no reason is known for the remainder. In this sample the table shows tens of thousands of clones, 86% of which occur a single time. Roughly 14% of the sample is taken by the ten largest. Sequencing used CD8+ T cells from blood, obtained 12 months after liver transplant. All receptors come from a human patient who received a liver transplant. Following a transplant, some T cells may be graft donor cells, not patient cells.

For this clone: This same CDR3 is encoded by further DNA sequences in the sample. The chain joins TRBV30 to TRBJ1-5; D is ambiguous. Deletions cut 3 bases from V and 0 bases from J, with 6 bases between. Germline V gene sequence: CDR1 GTSNPN, CDR2 SVGIG (reference sequence). The CDR3 length is 13 residues. The CDR3 spells CAWSSSSNQPQHF. CDR3 nucleotide sequence: TGTGCCTGGAGCTCCAGTAGCAATCAGCCCCAGCATTTT. The full variable domain, in which reference TRBV30 and TRBJ1-5 provide the parts outside the CDR3, is SQTIHQWPATLVQPVGSPLSLECTVEGTSNPNLYWYRQAAGRGLQLLFYSVGIGQISSEVPQNLSASRPQDRQFILSSKKLLLSDSGFYLCAWSSSSNQPQHFGDGTRLSIL.

Judged by abundance, this clone is medium-sized (0.01 to 0.1%). The chain links TRBV27 to TRBJ2-7; 9 bases are a match to TRBD1. CDR1 and CDR2 (germline): MNHEY, SMNVEV (reference sequence). This CDR3 contains 13 residues. V lost 2 bases to trimming and J lost 5 bases; unmatched junction nucleotides: 1. As DNA, the CDR3 is TGTGCCAGCAGTTTAGGACAGGGGCACGAGCAGTACTTC. Protein product: CASSLGQGHEQYF.

The V and J genes are TRBV5-4 and TRBJ2-7, with D perhaps TRBD1 or TRBD2 (5 bases each). This CDR3 comprises 13 residues. Germline V lookup: CDR1 SGHNT, CDR2 YYREEE (reference sequence). V lost 4 bases, J lost 2 bases, and 10 bases lay in between. CDR3 in amino acids: CASSLGDPYEQYF. The CDR3 nucleotides read TGTGCCAGCAGCCTAGGGGACCCCTACGAGCAGTACTTC.

The chain links TRBV19 to TRBJ2-7; D is perhaps TRBD1 (6 bases). In germline, CDR1 is LNHDA, CDR2 SQIVND (reference sequence). V shed 4 bases and J shed 6 bases, with 13 bases lying between them. The CDR3 sequence is 13 residues long. This CDR3 is CASSKGTGTEQYF. Written as DNA, the CDR3 is TGTGCCAGTAGTAAGGGAACAGGGACCGAGCAGTACTTC.

On this clone itself: In the same sample, other DNA sequences code for this CDR3. This rearrangement joins TRBV28 to TRBJ1-5; tentatively, D is TRBD1 (5 bases). Germline lookup yields CDR1 MDHEN and CDR2 SYDVKM. This CDR3 is built from 15 residues. Trimming stripped 3 bases from V and 6 bases from J, with 15 bases between. This CDR3 is CASSFGQGFRQPQHF. The CDR3 bases are TGTGCCAGCAGTTTCGGGCAGGGTTTCCGTCAGCCCCAGCATTTT.

The chain uses TRBV7-9 and TRBJ1-5; D might be TRBD1 (5 bases). The CDR3 is made up of 15 amino acids. Germline CDR1 SEHNR, CDR2 FQNEAQ (reference sequence). The V gene lost 5 bases and the J gene lost 3 bases, with 14 bases spanning the gap. CDR3 sequence: CASSGGVANNQPQHF. The CDR3 DNA reads TGTGCCAGCAGCGGGGGAGTTGCGAACAATCAGCCCCAGCATTTT.

In this sample, this clone turned up once. The V gene is TRBV27, the J gene TRBJ2-7, with 11 bases identical to TRBD1. Germline V gene data show CDR1 as MNHEY and CDR2 as SMNVEV (reference sequence). This CDR3 has 15 residues. The V gene end was trimmed by 5 bases and the J gene end by 3 bases; junction bases not matched to a gene: 6. CDR3 in DNA: TGTGCCAGCAGTCCCCCCGGGACAGGGGGCTACGAGCAGTACTTC. It is translated as CASSPPGTGGYEQYF.

This clone has just one count. The chain uses TRBV27 and TRBJ2-3; D ambiguous. CDR1 is MNHEY, CDR2 SMNVEV, per germline (reference sequence). CDR3 length: 12 amino acids. V gave up 5 bases and J gave up 2 bases, with 5 bases separating them. The CDR3 here is CASSPFTDTQYF. The DNA of the CDR3 is TGTGCCAGCAGTCCTTTCACAGATACGCAGTATTTT.

This rearrangement joins TRBV5-6 to TRBJ2-6, with D possibly TRBD1 on 7 matching bases. CDR1 is SGHDT, CDR2 YYEEEE, per germline. Trimming stripped 5 bases from V and 0 bases from J, with 21 bases between. This CDR3 has 19 residues. The CDR3 DNA follows: TGTGCCAGCAGGGAAGCTGGGCAGGGGGGCTTCTCTGGGGCCAACGTCCTGACTTTC. As protein: CASREAGQGGFSGANVLTF.

V is TRBV28 and J is TRBJ2-1; 15 bases are shared with TRBD2. Germline lookup yields CDR1 MDHEN and CDR2 SYDVKM. This CDR3 has 16 amino acids. V shed 5 bases and J 7 bases; nucleotides not matched to a gene: 6. The DNA for the CDR3 is TGTGCCAGCAGTCCCGGACTAGCGGGAGGGGAGAATGAGCAGTTCTTC. Translating gives CASSPGLAGGENEQFF.

V is TRBV6-1 and J is TRBJ1-5, with D tentatively TRBD1 (5 bases). Trimming took off 7 bases at V and 3 bases at J, with 16 bases between the two ends. The germline CDR1 and CDR2 sequences are MNHNS and SASEGT. There are 15 residues in the CDR3. The DNA of the CDR3 is TGTGCCAGCAATGTGCGGACAATGACCAATCAGCCCCAGCATTTT. Translation: CASNVRTMTNQPQHF.

This chain joins TRBV5-6 and TRBJ2-7; 8 nucleotides align to TRBD2. This CDR3 contains 14 residues. Germline CDR1 SGHDT, CDR2 YYEEEE. V dropped 0 bases and J dropped 6; count of bases not matched to a gene: 5. CDR3 nucleotide sequence: TGTGCCAGCAGCTTGGCGGGAGGGCCGATCGAGCAGTACTTC. Translated: CASSLAGGPIEQYF. Looking up the rest from reference TRBV5-6 and TRBJ2-7 gives the full variable domain: DAGVTQSPTHLIKTRGQQVTLRCSPKSGHDTVSWYQQALGQGPQFIFQYYEEEERQRGNFPDRFSGHQFPNYSSELNVNALLLGDSALYLCASSLAGGPIEQYFGPGTRLTVT.

CDR3 sequence: CASSASQTGSKYNEQFF. As DNA, the CDR3 is TGTGCCAGCAGCGCATCCCAGACAGGGTCCAAATACAATGAGCAGTTCTTC. The rearrangement links TRBV9 to TRBJ2-1, with 7 bases fitting TRBD1. Germline-derived CDR1 and CDR2 are SGDLS and YYNGEE. The CDR3 has 17 amino acids. Losses at the gene ends were 3 bases for V and 4 bases for J; bases not matched to a gene: 13.

In this sample, this clone turned up a few times. V usage is TRBV11-2 and J usage is TRBJ2-7; D ambiguous. The ends were cut back, 0 bases at V and 9 bases at J, with 9 bases in the middle. CDR3 length equals 12 residues. Germline V gene sequence: CDR1 SGHAT, CDR2 FQNNGV. Here the CDR3 reads CASSLEATGQYF. DNA for the CDR3: TGTGCCAGCAGCTTAGAAGCAACCGGGCAGTACTTC.

The chain has TRBV19 and TRBJ2-6; 9 bases align to TRBD2. Germline V gene lookup returns CDR1 LNHDA and CDR2 SQIVND (reference sequence). The CDR3 extends over 17 amino acids. J was trimmed by 4 bases and V by 3 bases; bases with no gene match: 7. CDR3 in amino acids: CASSIEAGGQGANVLTF. The CDR3 nucleotides are TGTGCCAGTAGTATCGAAGCGGGAGGCCAAGGGGCCAACGTCCTGACTTTC.

The chain is built from TRBV27 and TRBJ2-5; D possibly corresponds to TRBD1 (6 bases). CDR1 and CDR2 from the germline V gene are MNHEY and SMNVEV (reference sequence). The CDR3 loop spans 15 amino acids. Trimming shortened V by 2 bases and J by 7 bases, and 17 bases separated the two germline ends. CDR3 protein: CASSLGGSALGTQYF. CDR3 sequence (DNA): TGTGCCAGCAGTTTAGGGGGCTCTGCTCTGGGGACCCAGTACTTC.

This clone was found once. V usage is TRBV30 and J usage is TRBJ2-5; D call uncertain. The V gene lost 2 bases and the J gene lost 13 bases, with 14 bases spanning the gap. This CDR3 has 11 residues. Germline CDR1 is GTSNPN and CDR2 is SVGIG (reference sequence). This CDR3 reads CAWSIGLGGYF. The DNA for the CDR3 is TGTGCCTGGAGTATAGGGTTGGGTGGGTACTTC.

This clone was counted once. This chain links TRBV9 with TRBJ1-1; D gene ambiguous. Germline CDR1 SGDLS, CDR2 YYNGEE. This CDR3 has 14 amino acids. V was trimmed by 4 bases and J by 2 bases, leaving 12 bases between them. The CDR3 is CASSTSVGNTEAFF. The CDR3 nucleotides read TGTGCCAGCAGCACCAGTGTCGGTAACACTGAAGCTTTCTTT. Based on the CDR3 plus reference TRBV9 and TRBJ1-1, the full variable domain is DSGVTQTPKHLITATGQRVTLRCSPRSGDLSVYWYQQSLDQGLQFLIQYYNGEERAKGNILERFSAQQFPDLHSELNLSSLELGDSALYFCASSTSVGNTEAFFGQGTRLTVV.

Sample share makes this clone medium-sized (0.01 to 0.1%). The chain has TRBV5-8 and TRBJ2-7, with D perhaps given as TRBD1 or TRBD2 (5 bases each). CDR3 length equals 14 residues. Trimming cost V 3 bases and J 5 bases, with 15 bases left between them. Germline values: CDR1 SGHTS, CDR2 YDEGEE. For the CDR3, the DNA is TGTGCCAGCAGCTCGCCGGGATGGGGCCACGAGCAGTACTTC. Amino acids: CASSSPGWGHEQYF.